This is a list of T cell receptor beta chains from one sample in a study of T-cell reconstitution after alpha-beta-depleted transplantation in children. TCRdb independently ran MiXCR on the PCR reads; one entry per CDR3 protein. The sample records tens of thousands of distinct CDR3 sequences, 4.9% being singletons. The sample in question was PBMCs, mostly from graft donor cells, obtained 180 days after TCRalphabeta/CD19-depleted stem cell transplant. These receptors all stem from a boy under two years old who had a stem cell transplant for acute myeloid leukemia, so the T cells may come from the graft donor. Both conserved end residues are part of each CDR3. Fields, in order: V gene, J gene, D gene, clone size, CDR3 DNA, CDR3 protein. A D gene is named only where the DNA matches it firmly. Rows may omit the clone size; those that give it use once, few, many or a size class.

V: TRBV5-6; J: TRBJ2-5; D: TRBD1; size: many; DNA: TGTGCCAGCAGCCTAGGGACAGTTCAAGAGACCCAGTACTTC; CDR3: CASSLGTVQETQYF
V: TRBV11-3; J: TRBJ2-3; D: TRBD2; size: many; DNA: TGTGCCAGCAGCTCCCCTAGCGGGGGGAGTACGCAGTATTTT; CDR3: CASSSPSGGSTQYF
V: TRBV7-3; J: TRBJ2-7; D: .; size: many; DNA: TGTGCCAGCAGCGAAGATCGGGCCGGCGGCGAGCAGTACTTC; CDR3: CASSEDRAGGEQYF
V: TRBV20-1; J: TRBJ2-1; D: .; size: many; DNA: TGCAGTGCTACCCGGCAGGGGTCCTACAATGAGCAGTTCTTC; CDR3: CSATRQGSYNEQFF
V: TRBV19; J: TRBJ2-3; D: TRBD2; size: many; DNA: TGTGCCAGTAACCCGCGGGGGAACGGCCCAGATACGCAGTATTTT; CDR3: CASNPRGNGPDTQYF
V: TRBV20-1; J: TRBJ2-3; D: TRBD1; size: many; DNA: TGCAGTGCCCTCGGACAGGGGGTTACAGATACGCAGTATTTT; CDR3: CSALGQGVTDTQYF
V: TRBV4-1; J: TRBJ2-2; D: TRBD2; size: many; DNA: TGCGCCAGCAGCCAAGGGGGCGGGGGGGCTCTCGGGGAGCTGTTTTTT; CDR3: CASSQGGGGALGELFF
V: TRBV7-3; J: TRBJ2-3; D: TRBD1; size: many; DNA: TGTGCCAGCAGCTTAGGGACAGGGTTAGATACGCAGTATTTT; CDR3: CASSLGTGLDTQYF
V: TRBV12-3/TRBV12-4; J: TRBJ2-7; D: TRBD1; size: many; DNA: TGTGCCAGCAGTTTTGAGGGGGCAAGGTCCTACGAGCAGTACTTC; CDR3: CASSFEGARSYEQYF
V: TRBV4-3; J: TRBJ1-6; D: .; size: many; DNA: TGCGCCAGCAGCGCCAATGGGTTGGCACCCCTCCACTTT; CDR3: CASSANGLAPLHF
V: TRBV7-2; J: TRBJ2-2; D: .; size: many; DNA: TGTGCCAGCAGTGTGACAGGAGCGGGCACCGGGGAGCTGTTTTTT; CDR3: CASSVTGAGTGELFF
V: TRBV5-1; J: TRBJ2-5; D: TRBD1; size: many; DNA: TGCGCCAGCAGCTATGACAGGGTTGGAGAGACCCAGTACTTC; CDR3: CASSYDRVGETQYF
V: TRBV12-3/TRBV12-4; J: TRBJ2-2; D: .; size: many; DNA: TGTGCCAGCAGTTTTTCAGGAAGAAGAAGCACCGGGGAGCTGTTTTTT; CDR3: CASSFSGRRSTGELFF
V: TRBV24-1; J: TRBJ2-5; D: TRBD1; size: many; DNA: TGTGCCACCAGTGATCCCCCGGGACAGGGACAAGAGACCCAGTACTTC; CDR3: CATSDPPGQGQETQYF
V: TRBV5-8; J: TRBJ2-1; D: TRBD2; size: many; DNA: TGTGCCAGCAGCATAAGCGGGAGCTCCTACAATGAGCAGTTCTTC; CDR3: CASSISGSSYNEQFF
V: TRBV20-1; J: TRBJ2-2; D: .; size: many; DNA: TGCAGTGCCCACGACGGGGGCACCGGGGAGCTGTTTTTT; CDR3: CSAHDGGTGELFF
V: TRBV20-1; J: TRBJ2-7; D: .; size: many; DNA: TGCAGTGCTAAGGAGGGACAACCAAGGAGCTCCTACGAGCAGTACTTC; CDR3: CSAKEGQPRSSYEQYF
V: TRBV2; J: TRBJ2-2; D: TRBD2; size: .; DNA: TGTGCCAGCAGTCCCTGGACTAGCTGGATCACCGGGGAGCTGTTTTTT; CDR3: CASSPWTSWITGELFF
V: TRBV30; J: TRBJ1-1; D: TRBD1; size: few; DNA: TGTGCCGGTGACAGGGGGCTTGCTGAAGCTTTCTTT; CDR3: CAGDRGLAEAFF
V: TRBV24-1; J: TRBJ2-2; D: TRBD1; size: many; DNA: TGTGCCACCAGTGATGACAGGGGGCGCAAGACCGGGGAGCTGTTTTTT; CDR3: CATSDDRGRKTGELFF
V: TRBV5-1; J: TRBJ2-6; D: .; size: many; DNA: TGCGCCAGCAGCTTAGGGCAGGCAGGGGCCAACGTCCTGACTTTC; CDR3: CASSLGQAGANVLTF
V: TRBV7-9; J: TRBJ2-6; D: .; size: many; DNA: TGTGCCAGCAGCGGGTACACTTCCGGGGGACTTACCTACTCTGGGGCCAACGTCCTGACTTTC; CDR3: CASSGYTSGGLTYSGANVLTF
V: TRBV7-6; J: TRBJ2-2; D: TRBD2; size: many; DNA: TGTGCCAGCAGCTTGAATAGCGGGGGGGCAGTGCACGGGGAGCTGTTTTTT; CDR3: CASSLNSGGAVHGELFF
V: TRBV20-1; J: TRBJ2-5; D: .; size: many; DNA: TGCAGTGCGCAGCCCGACACCGCTGCACAAGAGACCCAGTACTTC; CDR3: CSAQPDTAAQETQYF
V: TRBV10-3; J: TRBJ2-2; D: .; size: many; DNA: TGTGCCATCAGTGAGTCAGAACCGGGTACCGGGGAGCTGTTTTTT; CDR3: CAISESEPGTGELFF
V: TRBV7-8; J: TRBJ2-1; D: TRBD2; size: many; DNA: TGTGCCAGCAGCCGTCCGACTAGCGGGGACTCCTACAATGAGCAGTTCTTC; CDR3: CASSRPTSGDSYNEQFF
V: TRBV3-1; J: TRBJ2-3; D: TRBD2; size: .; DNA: TGTGCCAGCAGCCAACGTCACGGGGGGATGGATACGCAGTATTTT; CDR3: CASSQRHGGMDTQYF
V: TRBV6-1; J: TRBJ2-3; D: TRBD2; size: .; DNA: TGTGCCAGCAGTCCCCTAGCGGGGGGTTATACGCAGTATTTT; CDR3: CASSPLAGGYTQYF